Shown below are 18 T cell receptor beta chains from a single sample sequenced in a study of shared clonotypes between healthy human individuals. Naive CD8 cells lacked CD45RO, underwent positive selection for CCR7 and left out terminally differentiated effector memory CD45RA+ cells. Only in-frame clones appear in the TCRdb table, and some are missing; sequencing was by immunoSEQ multiplex PCR. The sample shows roughly 2.1 million clones, more than 85% of them seen only once. The sample was naive CD8+ T cells from PBMCs. Every receptor here comes from a man aged 18 to 29 in good health. Some clones in this sample may be carry-over from other donors' samples.

J is TRBJ1-4 and V is TRBV7-6; unclear D gene. V was shortened by 1 base and J by 8 bases, with 8 bases between the two germline ends. This CDR3 spans 13 amino acids. Germline lookup yields CDR1 SGHVS and CDR2 FNYEAQ. The CDR3 protein is CASSLGFMEKLFF. The CDR3 DNA reads as TGTGCCAGCAGCTTAGGGTTCATGGAAAAACTGTTTTTT.

This clone was counted once. The rearrangement joins TRBV7-2 to TRBJ2-5; no clear D. This CDR3 spans 14 amino acids. Germline loops: CDR1 SGHTA, CDR2 FQGNSA. Trimming removed 1 base at V and 5 bases at J, with 11 bases between. The CDR3 is CASSLVLHVETQYF. As DNA, the CDR3 is TGTGCCAGCAGCTTAGTACTCCACGTGGAGACCCAGTACTTC.

This clone was recorded only once. Other DNA sequences within the sample encode an identical CDR3. CDR3 nucleotide sequence: TGTGCCAGTAGTATAGGCGGGAGTAGCACAGATACGCAGTATTTT. Protein: CASSIGGSSTDTQYF. The rearrangement uses TRBV19 and TRBJ2-3; 7 nucleotides match TRBD2. The CDR3 has 15 residues. Germline assignment: CDR1 LNHDA and CDR2 SQIVND (reference sequence). Trimming took 1 base from V and 0 from J; bases not matched to a gene: 1.

The rearrangement links TRBV11-2 to TRBJ2-3; 8 bases are shared with TRBD2. The ends lost 1 base at V and 0 bases at J; junction bases unmatched: 6. There are 17 residues in the CDR3. Germline CDR1 reads SGHAT; CDR2 reads FQNNGV. This CDR3 is CASSLAGGGTSTDTQYF. CDR3 coding DNA: TGTGCCAGCAGCTTAGCGGGAGGGGGTACTAGCACAGATACGCAGTATTTT.

The genes are TRBV28 and TRBJ2-3, with 12 nucleotides matching TRBD2. With 7 bases clipped from V and 6 bases from J, the junction kept 8 bases outside the gene matches. The CDR3 is 15 amino acids. The germline gives CDR1 MDHEN, CDR2 SYDVKM. The CDR3 bases are TGTGCCAGCACCCCTAGCGGGAGGGCCGGGGATACGCAGTATTTT. Encoded protein: CASTPSGRAGDTQYF.

Of note for this clone: Other DNA sequences of this sample code for an identical CDR3. The rearrangement joins TRBV11-2 to TRBJ2-7; the match to TRBD2 covers 11 bases. The CDR3 contains 15 residues. Losses at the gene ends were 5 bases for V and 3 bases for J; bases not matched to a gene: 6. Germline V gives CDR1 SGHAT, CDR2 FQNNGV. The CDR3 loop reads CASSLGTSGYYEQYF. The CDR3 DNA sequence: TGTGCCAGCAGCCTAGGGACTAGCGGTTACTACGAGCAGTACTTC.

The V gene is TRBV7-8, the J gene TRBJ2-7; 7 nucleotides agree with TRBD2. Germline lookup yields CDR1 SGHVS and CDR2 FQNEAQ. The CDR3 has 17 residues. V lost 5 bases and J lost 0; bases outside the gene matches: 13. This chain's CDR3 is CASSRSVTGRSSYEQYF. Here the CDR3 DNA reads TGTGCCAGCAGCCGTAGTGTTACCGGGAGGTCCTCCTACGAGCAGTACTTC.

The chain has TRBV5-1 and TRBJ2-3, with 11 bases that match TRBD2. Germline lookup yields CDR1 SGHRS and CDR2 YFSETQ. V was clipped by 2 bases and J by 4 bases; unmatched bases: 6. The CDR3 is 16 amino acids. Here the CDR3 reads CASSFSASGRSDTQYF. CDR3 bases: TGCGCCAGCAGCTTTTCGGCTAGCGGGAGGTCAGATACGCAGTATTTT.

The chain is built from TRBV2 and TRBJ2-3, with 8 bases identical to TRBD1. Losses at the gene ends were 5 bases for V and 7 bases for J; bases not matched to a gene: 5. The CDR3 length is 13 residues. Per the germline V gene, CDR1 is SNHLY and CDR2 is FYNNEI. The CDR3: CASSTGGRYTQYF. The CDR3 DNA is TGTGCCAGCAGTACAGGGGGGAGATATACGCAGTATTTT.

V usage is TRBV28 and J usage is TRBJ1-4, with D perhaps TRBD1 (6 bases). The CDR3 has 14 residues. Germline V gene sequence: CDR1 MDHEN, CDR2 SYDVKM. V lost 2 bases, J lost 17 bases, and 21 bases lay in between. The CDR3 DNA sequence: TGTGCCAGCAGTTTAATGATAGGGGCACAGGGTAGTTTTTTT. Translation gives CASSLMIGAQGSFF.

The CDR3, as DNA: TGTGCCAGCAGCCCGGGTACCTATCCAGATACGCAGTATTTT. Encoded protein: CASSPGTYPDTQYF. J is TRBJ2-3 and V is TRBV7-9; D gene ambiguous. V gave up 5 bases and J gave up 4 bases, with 13 bases separating them. Germline V lookup: CDR1 SEHNR, CDR2 FQNEAQ (reference sequence). The CDR3 runs 14 residues.

V is TRBV10-2 and J is TRBJ2-1; either TRBD1 or TRBD2 may fit D (5 bases each). The CDR3 runs 18 residues. Germline V CDR1 and CDR2: WSHSY, SAAADI. Deletions cut 0 bases from V and 10 bases from J, with 25 bases between. The CDR3 reads CASSESKRVQFRDPEQFF. DNA of the CDR3: TGCGCCAGCAGTGAGTCGAAAAGGGTACAATTCAGGGACCCGGAGCAGTTCTTC.

V and J are TRBV7-7 and TRBJ2-1; 14 nucleotides agree with TRBD2. This CDR3 is 19 amino acids long. Germline CDR1 and CDR2: SSHAT and FNYEAQ (reference sequence). V shed 4 bases and J 0 bases; nucleotides not matched to a gene: 8. CDR3 in DNA: TGTGCCAGCAGCTCCGGGACTAGCGGGAGCCCTATCTCCTACAATGAGCAGTTCTTC. Its protein product is CASSSGTSGSPISYNEQFF.

This chain joins TRBV5-6 and TRBJ1-2; TRBD1 might be the D (6 bases). The germline V gene encodes CDR1 SGHDT and CDR2 YYEEEE. Trimming removed 3 bases from V and 0 bases from J, with 9 bases in between. The CDR3 has 14 amino acids. CDR3 bases: TGTGCCAGCAGCTGGACAGATTCTAACTATGGCTACACCTTC. Protein sequence: CASSWTDSNYGYTF. The full variable domain, completed using reference TRBV5-6 and TRBJ1-2, is DAGVTQSPTHLIKTRGQQVTLRCSPKSGHDTVSWYQQALGQGPQFIFQYYEEEERQRGNFPDRFSGHQFPNYSSELNVNALLLGDSALYLCASSWTDSNYGYTFGSGTRLTVV.

The chain joins TRBV7-9 to TRBJ1-2, with a weak D call TRBD1 (5 bases). The CDR3 is 15 residues long. Deletions cut 5 bases from V and 2 bases from J, with 15 bases between. Per the germline V gene, CDR1 is SEHNR and CDR2 is FQNEAQ (reference sequence). The CDR3 sequence: CASSERTRDNYGYTF. The CDR3 nucleotides are TGTGCCAGCAGCGAGAGGACCCGGGACAACTATGGCTACACCTTC.

The J gene is TRBJ2-5, the V gene TRBV28; 11 positions agree with TRBD2. CDR1 is MDHEN, CDR2 SYDVKM, per germline. V trimming: 5 bases; J trimming: 5 bases; junction bases outside the gene matches: 7. The CDR3 runs to 15 residues. The CDR3 loop is CASSGRTSGRETQYF. The CDR3 DNA is TGTGCCAGCAGTGGCCGGACTAGCGGGCGGGAGACCCAGTACTTC.

This rearrangement joins TRBV28 to TRBJ2-2; TRBD1 agrees at 9 bases. CDR1 and CDR2 from the germline V gene are MDHEN and SYDVKM. V lost 6 bases to trimming and J lost 5 bases; unmatched junction nucleotides: 13. This CDR3 region has 17 residues. This CDR3 is CASSEWTGTGKTGELFF. Written as DNA, the CDR3 is TGTGCCAGCAGCGAATGGACCGGGACAGGGAAGACCGGGGAGCTGTTTTTT.

The chain uses TRBV29-1 and TRBJ2-7; 7 positions match TRBD1. The CDR3 sequence is 14 residues long. Germline lookup yields CDR1 SQVTM and CDR2 ANQGSEA. The J segment lost 3 bases and the V segment lost 7 bases, leaving 12 bases of the junction unmatched. CDR3 nucleotides: TGCAGCGCTACCCCGAGGGGACAGCTCTACGAGCAGTACTTC. Its protein is CSATPRGQLYEQYF.